This T cell receptor (beta chain) was captured in a study of regulatory T cells in long-lasting Graves disease. Sequencing libraries for TCR beta were prepared with iRepertoire HTBI primers and Arm-PCR of CDR3 regions. TCRdb re-called the multiplex PCR reads through MiXCR, storing one row per CDR3 protein. The sample contains approximately 270,000 distinct CDR3 sequences, approximately 18% of which appear only once. Time point given: newly diagnosed GD, antithyroid drugs for less than 3 months. The TCR library used RNA extracted from PBMCs. Germline loops: CDR1 SGHAT, CDR2 FQNNGV. The CDR3 length is 13 residues. On this clonotype itself: A far bigger clonotype differs at one base, so this is likely a read error.

These sequences were also reported in another study, on T cells in Graves' hyperthyroidism and ophthalmopathy. That investigation notes: Any patient presenting with uncontrolled infection, other autoimmune disease, pregnancy or lactation was left out. HTBI primers were used for first-round RT-PCR of the TCR CDR3.

Sequencing was performed on peripheral blood mononuclear cells (PBMCs), taken at new diagnosis, from a patient treated with antithyroid drugs. The source of this sequence is a woman in her twenties or thirties with Graves disease. The chain recombines TRBV11-2 with TRBJ2-7; D is unclear. The J call may be mistaken, given a closer DNA end match to TRBJ2-3. CDR3 residues: CASNSGGIDTQYF. Here the CDR3 DNA reads TGTGCCAGCAACTCGGGTGGCATAGATACGCAGTATTTT.